This T cell receptor beta chain was identified in a study of cytomegalovirus exposure and HLA in healthy donors. General study results and limits: Later analysis showed most CMV-associated TCR beta chains appearing HLA-restricted. Among donors in an Asian-associated ancestry cluster, a later analysis reportedly found fewer N-insertions than the roughly 650-donor mean.

Researchers ran the PCR with 60 Vbeta and 13 Jbeta primers. TCRdb keeps only in-frame clones here, not all; method: immunoSEQ multiplex PCR. The repertoire has about 140,000 clones, roughly 86% of them found once; the top ten carry roughly 3.2%. In the case of this clone: What it binds is not known.

There are 11 residues in the CDR3. V was shortened by 7 bases and J by 7 bases, with 8 bases between the two germline ends. The germline gives CDR1 SNHLY, CDR2 FYNNEI. What was sequenced was PBMCs. The TCR was taken from a man between 18 and 35 years old in good health and CMV-seropositive. This chain joins TRBV2 and TRBJ2-1; D perhaps matches TRBD2 (5 bases). As DNA, the CDR3 is TGTGCCAGCACATCGGGGAATGAGCAGTTCTTC. It yields the protein CASTSGNEQFF.